This TCR beta chain was retrieved from a study of CD8+CD57+ T cells in acquired aplastic anemia. Study as a whole: Sorted CD4+ plus CD8+ cells gave DNA averaging roughly 2.9 ug.

Germline V gene lookup returns CDR1 MGHDK and CDR2 SYGVNS. Including both end residues, the CDR3 is 20 amino acids long. Study observations and caveats: Roughly 29 was the count of CD8+ CDR3 sequences that patients shared with controls.

CD8+CD57+ cell expansion, shown by flow cytometry, had occurred in the patients selected for sequencing. On this clonotype: Its specificity is not known. The DNA is omitted, as the CDR3 cannot be located on it reliably, and the CDR3 follows TCRdb's listing.

It was genomic DNA that served as the template for profiling TCR beta VDJ and CDR3. Via MiXCR, TCRdb re-called the reads, giving one row per CDR3 protein. Here the sample spans 160,000 or so distinct CDR3 sequences, over 40% being singletons. Specimen: sorted CD4+, CD8+, or CD8+CD57+ T cells (not recorded which) from PBMCs. This sequence was found in a human donor with aplastic anemia. The V and J genes are TRBV25-1 and TRBJ2-5; the table calls TRBD2, which could not be checked here. The CDR3 is CASSGTRDYGYTFGSGTQYF.